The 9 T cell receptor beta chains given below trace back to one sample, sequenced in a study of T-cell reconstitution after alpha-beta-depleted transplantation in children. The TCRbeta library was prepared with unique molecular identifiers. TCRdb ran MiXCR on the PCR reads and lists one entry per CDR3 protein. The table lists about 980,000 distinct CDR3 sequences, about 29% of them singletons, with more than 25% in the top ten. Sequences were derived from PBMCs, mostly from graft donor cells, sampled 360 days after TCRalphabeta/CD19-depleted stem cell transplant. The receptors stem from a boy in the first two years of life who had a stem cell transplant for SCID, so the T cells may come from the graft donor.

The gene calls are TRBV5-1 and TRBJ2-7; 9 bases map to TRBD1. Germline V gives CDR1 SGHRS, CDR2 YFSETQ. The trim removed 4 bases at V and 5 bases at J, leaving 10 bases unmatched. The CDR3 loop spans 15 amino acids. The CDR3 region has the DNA TGCGCCAGCAGCCCCCGGGACAGGGAAACCCACGAGCAGTACTTC. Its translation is CASSPRDRETHEQYF.

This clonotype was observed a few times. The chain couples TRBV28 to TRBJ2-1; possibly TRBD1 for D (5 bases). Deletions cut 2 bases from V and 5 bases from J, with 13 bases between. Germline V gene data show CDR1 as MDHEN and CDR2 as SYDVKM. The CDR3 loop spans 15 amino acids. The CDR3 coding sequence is TGTGCCAGCAGTTTACAGGGTTCCTGGGACAATGAGCAGTTCTTC. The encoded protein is CASSLQGSWDNEQFF. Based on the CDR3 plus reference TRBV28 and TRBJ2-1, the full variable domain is DVKVTQSSRYLVKRTGEKVFLECVQDMDHENMFWYRQDPGLGLRLIYFSYDVKMKEKGDIPEGYSVSREKKERFSLILESASTNQTSMYLCASSLQGSWDNEQFFGPGTRLTVL.

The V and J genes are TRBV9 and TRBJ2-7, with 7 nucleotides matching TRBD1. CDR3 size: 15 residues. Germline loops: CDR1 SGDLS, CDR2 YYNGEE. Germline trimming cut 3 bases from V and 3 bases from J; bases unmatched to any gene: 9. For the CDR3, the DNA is TGTGCCAGCAGCGCTGGGACAGCCTCGATCTACGAGCAGTACTTC. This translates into CASSAGTASIYEQYF. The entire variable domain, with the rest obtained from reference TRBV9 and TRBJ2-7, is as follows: DSGVTQTPKHLITATGQRVTLRCSPRSGDLSVYWYQQSLDQGLQFLIQYYNGEERAKGNILERFSAQQFPDLHSELNLSSLELGDSALYFCASSAGTASIYEQYFGPGTRLTVT.

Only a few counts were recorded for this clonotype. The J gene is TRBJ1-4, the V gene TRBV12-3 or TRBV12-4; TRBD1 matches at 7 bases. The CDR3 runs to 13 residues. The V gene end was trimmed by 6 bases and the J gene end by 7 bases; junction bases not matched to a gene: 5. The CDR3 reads CASSGGQVEKLFF. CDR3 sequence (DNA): TGTGCCAGCAGCGGCGGACAGGTTGAAAAACTGTTTTTT.

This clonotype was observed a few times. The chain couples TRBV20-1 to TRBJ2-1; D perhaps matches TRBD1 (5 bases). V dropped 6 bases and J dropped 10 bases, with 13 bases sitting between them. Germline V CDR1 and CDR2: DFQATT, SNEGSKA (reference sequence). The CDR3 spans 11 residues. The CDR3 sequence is CSARAGSEQFF. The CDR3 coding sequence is TGCAGTGCGCGCGCAGGGTCCGAGCAGTTCTTC.

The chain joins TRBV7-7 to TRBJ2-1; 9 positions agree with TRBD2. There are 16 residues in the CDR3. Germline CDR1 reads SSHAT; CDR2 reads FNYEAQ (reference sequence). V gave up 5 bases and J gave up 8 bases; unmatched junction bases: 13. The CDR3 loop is CASSPRGGGGAHEQFF. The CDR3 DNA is TGTGCCAGCAGCCCCCGAGGAGGCGGGGGGGCCCATGAGCAGTTCTTC.

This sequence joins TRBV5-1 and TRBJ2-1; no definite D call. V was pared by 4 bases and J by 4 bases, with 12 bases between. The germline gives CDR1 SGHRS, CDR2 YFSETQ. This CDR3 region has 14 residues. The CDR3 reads CASSGPSGYNEQFF. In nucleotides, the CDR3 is TGCGCCAGCAGCGGGCCGAGTGGATACAATGAGCAGTTCTTC.

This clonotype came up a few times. The CDR3 nucleotides read TGCAGCGTTGAAGCTTCACCGTTGGACAGGACGATGAAATACGACCACTACGAGCAGTACTTC. Translation gives CSVEASPLDRTMKYDHYEQYF. The gene calls are TRBV29-1 and TRBJ2-7; 7 positions match TRBD1. The length of the CDR3 is 21 residues. The germline gives CDR1 SQVTM, CDR2 ANQGSEA. The ends lost 1 base at V and 3 bases at J; junction bases unmatched: 27.

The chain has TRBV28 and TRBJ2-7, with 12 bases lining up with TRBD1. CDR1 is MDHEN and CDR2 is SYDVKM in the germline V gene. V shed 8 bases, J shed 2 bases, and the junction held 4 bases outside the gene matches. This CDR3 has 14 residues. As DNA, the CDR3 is TGTGCCAGCGGGGACAGGGGGCTTCCCTACGAGCAGTACTTC. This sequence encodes CASGDRGLPYEQYF.